This TCR beta chain is drawn from a study of shared clonotypes between healthy human individuals. The germline V gene encodes CDR1 SEHNR and CDR2 FQNEAQ (reference sequence). CDR3 length equals 15 residues. The V segment lost 0 bases and the J segment 5 bases; nucleotides outside the gene matches: 5. Assay: immunoSEQ multiplex PCR; the TCRdb copy retains only in-frame clones and omits some. The table includes about 2 million clones, roughly 94% detected once. Naive CD8 cells were CD45RO-negative, positively selected for CCR7, excluding terminally differentiated effector memory CD45RA+ cells. Overall study findings and caveats: Among non-shared clonotypes, generation probabilities were lower than among those shared by all four donors.

A word on this clone: Its antigen is still unknown.

The chain employs TRBV7-9 and TRBJ2-7; 9 nucleotides agree with TRBD1. The source of this sequence is a man younger than 35 in good health. Sample: naive CD8+ T cells sorted from blood. The CDR3 coding sequence is TGTGCCAGCAGCTTAGCCGGGACAGGGCTCCACGAGCAGTACTTC. This encodes CASSLAGTGLHEQYF. Drawing the rest from reference TRBV7-9 and TRBJ2-7, the complete variable domain is DTGVSQNPRHKITKRGQNVTFRCDPISEHNRLYWYRQTLGQGPEFLTYFQNEAQLEKSRLLSDRFSAERPKGSFSTLEIQRTEQGDSAMYLCASSLAGTGLHEQYFGPGTRLTVT.